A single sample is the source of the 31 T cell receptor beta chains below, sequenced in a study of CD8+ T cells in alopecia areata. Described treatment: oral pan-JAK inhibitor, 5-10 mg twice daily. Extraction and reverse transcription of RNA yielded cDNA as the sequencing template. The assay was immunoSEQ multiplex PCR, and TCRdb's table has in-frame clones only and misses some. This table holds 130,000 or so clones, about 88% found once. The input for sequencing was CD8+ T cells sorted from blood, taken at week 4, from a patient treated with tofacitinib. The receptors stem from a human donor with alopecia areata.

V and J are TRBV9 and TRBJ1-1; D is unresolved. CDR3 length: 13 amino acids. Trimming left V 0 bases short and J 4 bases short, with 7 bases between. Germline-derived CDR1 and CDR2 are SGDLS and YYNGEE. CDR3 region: CASSVGAATEAFF. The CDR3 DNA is TGTGCCAGCAGCGTAGGGGCAGCCACTGAAGCTTTCTTT.

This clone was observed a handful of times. The CDR3 nucleotides read TGTGCCAGCAGCTTTTTCCTTAGCAATCAGCCCCAGCATTTT. It yields the protein CASSFFLSNQPQHF. The rearrangement joins TRBV5-6 to TRBJ1-5; no reliable D call. The CDR3 is 14 amino acids. V lost 2 bases to trimming and J lost 0 bases, with 6 bases between them. CDR1 and CDR2 (germline): SGHDT, YYEEEE.

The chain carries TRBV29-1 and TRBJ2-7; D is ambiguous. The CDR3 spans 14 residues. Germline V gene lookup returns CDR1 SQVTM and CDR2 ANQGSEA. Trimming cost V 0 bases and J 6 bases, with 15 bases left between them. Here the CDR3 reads CSVEEEGSILEQYF. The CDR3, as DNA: TGCAGCGTTGAAGAAGAAGGGTCTATTCTCGAGCAGTACTTC.

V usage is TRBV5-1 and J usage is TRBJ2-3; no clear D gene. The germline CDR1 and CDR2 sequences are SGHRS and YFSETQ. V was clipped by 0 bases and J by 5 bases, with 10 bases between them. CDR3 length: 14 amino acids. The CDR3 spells CASSLEWSGDTQYF. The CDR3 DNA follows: TGCGCCAGCAGCTTGGAGTGGTCCGGAGATACGCAGTATTTT.

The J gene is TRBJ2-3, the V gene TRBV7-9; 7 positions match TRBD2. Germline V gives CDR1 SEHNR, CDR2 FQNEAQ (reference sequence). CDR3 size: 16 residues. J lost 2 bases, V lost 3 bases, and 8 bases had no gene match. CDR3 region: CASSFEEGGPTDTQYF. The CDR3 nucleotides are TGTGCCAGCAGCTTTGAAGAGGGAGGGCCCACAGATACGCAGTATTTT.

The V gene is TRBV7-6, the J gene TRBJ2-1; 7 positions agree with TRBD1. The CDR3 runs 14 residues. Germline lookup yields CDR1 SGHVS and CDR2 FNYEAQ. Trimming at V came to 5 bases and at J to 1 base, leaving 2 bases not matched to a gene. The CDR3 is CASSLTGSYNEQFF. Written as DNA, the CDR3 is TGTGCCAGCAGCCTGACAGGGTCCTACAATGAGCAGTTCTTC.

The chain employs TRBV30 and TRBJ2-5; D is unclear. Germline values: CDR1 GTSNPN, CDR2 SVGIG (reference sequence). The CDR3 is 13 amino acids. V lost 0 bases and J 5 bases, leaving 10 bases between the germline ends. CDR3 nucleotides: TGTGCCTGGAGTGTCATGCCTTCGGAGACCCAGTACTTC. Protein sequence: CAWSVMPSETQYF.

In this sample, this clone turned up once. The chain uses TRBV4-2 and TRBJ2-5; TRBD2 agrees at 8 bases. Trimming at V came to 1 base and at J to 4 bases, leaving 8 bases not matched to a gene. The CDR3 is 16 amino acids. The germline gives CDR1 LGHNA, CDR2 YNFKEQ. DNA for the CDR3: TGTGCCAGCAGCCAAGTCCAGCGGGAGATTGGAGAGACCCAGTACTTC. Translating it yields CASSQVQREIGETQYF.

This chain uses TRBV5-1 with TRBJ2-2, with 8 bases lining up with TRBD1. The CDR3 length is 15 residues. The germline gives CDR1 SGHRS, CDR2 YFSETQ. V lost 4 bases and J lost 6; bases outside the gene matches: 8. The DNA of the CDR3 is TGCGCCAGCAGCGACGGGACAGGCGAAGCCGGGGAGCTGTTTTTT. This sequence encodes CASSDGTGEAGELFF.

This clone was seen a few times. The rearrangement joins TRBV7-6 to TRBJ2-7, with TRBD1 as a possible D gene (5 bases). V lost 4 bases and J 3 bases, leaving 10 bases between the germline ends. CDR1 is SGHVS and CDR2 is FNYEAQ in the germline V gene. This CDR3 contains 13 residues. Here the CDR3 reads CASSSPDSYEQYF. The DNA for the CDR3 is TGTGCCAGCAGCTCCCCCGACAGCTACGAGCAGTACTTC.

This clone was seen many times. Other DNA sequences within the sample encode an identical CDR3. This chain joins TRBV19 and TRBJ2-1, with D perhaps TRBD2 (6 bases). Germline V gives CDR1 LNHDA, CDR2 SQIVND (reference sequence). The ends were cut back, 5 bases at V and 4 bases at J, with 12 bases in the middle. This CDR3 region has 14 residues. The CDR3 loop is CASSPGGDYNEQFF. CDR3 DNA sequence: TGTGCCAGTAGTCCGGGCGGGGATTACAATGAGCAGTTCTTC.

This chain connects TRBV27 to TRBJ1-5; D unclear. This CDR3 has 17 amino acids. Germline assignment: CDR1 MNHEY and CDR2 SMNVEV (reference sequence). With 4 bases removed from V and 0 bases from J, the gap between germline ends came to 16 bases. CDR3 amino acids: CASSSARAINSNQPQHF. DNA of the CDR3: TGTGCCAGCAGTTCCGCCCGGGCCATAAATAGCAATCAGCCCCAGCATTTT.

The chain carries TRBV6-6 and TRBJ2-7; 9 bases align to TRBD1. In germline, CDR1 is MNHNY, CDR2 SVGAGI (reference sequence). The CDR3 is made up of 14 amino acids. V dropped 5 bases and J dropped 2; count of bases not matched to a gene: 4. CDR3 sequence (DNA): TGTGCCAGCAGTGTCGGGACAGGGACCTACGAGCAGTACTTC. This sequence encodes CASSVGTGTYEQYF.

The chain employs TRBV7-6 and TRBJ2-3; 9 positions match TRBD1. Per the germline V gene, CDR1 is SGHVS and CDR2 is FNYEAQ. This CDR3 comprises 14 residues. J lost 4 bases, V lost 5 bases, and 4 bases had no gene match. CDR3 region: CASSPWTGADTQYF. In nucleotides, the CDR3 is TGTGCCAGCAGCCCTTGGACAGGGGCAGATACGCAGTATTTT.

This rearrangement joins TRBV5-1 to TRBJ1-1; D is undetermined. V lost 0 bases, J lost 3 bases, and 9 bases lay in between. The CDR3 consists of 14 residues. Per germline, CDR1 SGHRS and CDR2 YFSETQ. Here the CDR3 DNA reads TGCGCCAGCAGCTTGGATTTAGGGTACACTGAAGCTTTCTTT. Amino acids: CASSLDLGYTEAFF.

CDR3 sequence: CAWSVLGLNEQFF. The CDR3 bases are TGTGCCTGGAGTGTACTCGGCCTGAATGAGCAGTTCTTC. J is TRBJ2-1 and V is TRBV30; D is unresolved. This CDR3 spans 13 amino acids. V lost 0 bases and J 7 bases, leaving 10 bases between the germline ends. Germline CDR1 and CDR2: GTSNPN and SVGIG (reference sequence).

In DNA, the CDR3 is TGTGCCAGCAGTTTATCGAGCGGACCAGATACGCAGTATTTT. Translated, it gives CASSLSSGPDTQYF. The chain links TRBV27 to TRBJ2-3, with a tentative D call TRBD2 (5 bases). The CDR3 covers 14 residues. V was shortened by 0 bases and J by 4 bases, with 8 bases between the two germline ends. CDR1 MNHEY and CDR2 SMNVEV come from the germline V gene (reference sequence).

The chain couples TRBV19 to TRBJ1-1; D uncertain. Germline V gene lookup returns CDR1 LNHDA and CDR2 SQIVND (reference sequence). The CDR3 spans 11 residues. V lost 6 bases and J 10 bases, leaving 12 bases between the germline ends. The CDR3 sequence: CASRTGPRAFF. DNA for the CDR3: TGTGCCAGTAGAACCGGGCCTCGAGCTTTCTTT.

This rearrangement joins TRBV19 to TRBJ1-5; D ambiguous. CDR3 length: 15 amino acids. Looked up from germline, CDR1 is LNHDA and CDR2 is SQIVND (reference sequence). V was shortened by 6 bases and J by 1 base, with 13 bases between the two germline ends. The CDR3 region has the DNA TGTGCCAGTAGCCCCTTCATTACCAGCAATCAGCCCCAGCATTTT. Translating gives CASSPFITSNQPQHF.

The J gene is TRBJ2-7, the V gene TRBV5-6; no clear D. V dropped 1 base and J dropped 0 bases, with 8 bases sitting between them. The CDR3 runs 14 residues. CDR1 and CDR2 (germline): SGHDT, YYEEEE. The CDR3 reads CASSLTSRSYEQYF. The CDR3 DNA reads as TGTGCCAGCAGCTTGACCTCCCGCTCCTACGAGCAGTACTTC.

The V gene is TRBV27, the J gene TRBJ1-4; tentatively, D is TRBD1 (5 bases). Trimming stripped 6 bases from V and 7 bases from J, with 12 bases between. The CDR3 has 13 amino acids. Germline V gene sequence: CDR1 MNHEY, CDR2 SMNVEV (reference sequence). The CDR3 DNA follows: TGTGCCAGCAGGTGGGGACGAAGTGAAAAACTGTTTTTT. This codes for CASRWGRSEKLFF.

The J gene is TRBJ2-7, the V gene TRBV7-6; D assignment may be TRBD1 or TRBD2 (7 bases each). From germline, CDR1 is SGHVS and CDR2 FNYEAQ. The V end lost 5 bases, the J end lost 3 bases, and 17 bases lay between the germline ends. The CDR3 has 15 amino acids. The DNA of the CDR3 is TGTGCCAGCAGCCGGGGGGACAGTAATTACTACGAGCAGTACTTC. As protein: CASSRGDSNYYEQYF.

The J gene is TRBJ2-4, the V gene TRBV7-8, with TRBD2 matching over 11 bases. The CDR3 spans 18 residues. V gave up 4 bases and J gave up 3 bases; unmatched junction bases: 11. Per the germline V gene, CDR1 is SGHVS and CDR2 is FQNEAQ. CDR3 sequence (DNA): TGTGCCAGCAGCTACAACCATGAGACTAGCGGGGACAAAAACATTCAGTACTTC. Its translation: CASSYNHETSGDKNIQYF.

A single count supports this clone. CDR3 protein: CASSQDIVRDRRYEQYF. CDR3 DNA sequence: TGCGCCAGCAGCCAAGATATAGTAAGAGACAGACGCTACGAGCAGTACTTC. The rearrangement links TRBV4-1 to TRBJ2-7, with a weak D call TRBD1 (5 bases). Trimming removed 0 bases at V and 3 bases at J, with 18 bases between. This CDR3 is built from 17 residues. Germline V gene data show CDR1 as MGHRA and CDR2 as YSYEKL.

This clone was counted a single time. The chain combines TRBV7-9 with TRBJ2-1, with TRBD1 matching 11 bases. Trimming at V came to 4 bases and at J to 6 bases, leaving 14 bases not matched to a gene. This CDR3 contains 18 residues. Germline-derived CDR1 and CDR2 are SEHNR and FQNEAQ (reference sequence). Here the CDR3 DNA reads TGTGCCAGCAGCTCCCCCGGACAGGGGGCGCCGAGGGGCAATGAGCAGTTCTTC. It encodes CASSSPGQGAPRGNEQFF.

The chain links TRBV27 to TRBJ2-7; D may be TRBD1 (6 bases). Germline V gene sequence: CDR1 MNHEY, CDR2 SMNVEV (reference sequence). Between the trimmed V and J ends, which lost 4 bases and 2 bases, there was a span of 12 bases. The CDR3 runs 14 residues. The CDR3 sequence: CASSSRAGAYEQYF. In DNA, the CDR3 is TGTGCCAGCAGTTCCCGGGCAGGGGCCTACGAGCAGTACTTC.

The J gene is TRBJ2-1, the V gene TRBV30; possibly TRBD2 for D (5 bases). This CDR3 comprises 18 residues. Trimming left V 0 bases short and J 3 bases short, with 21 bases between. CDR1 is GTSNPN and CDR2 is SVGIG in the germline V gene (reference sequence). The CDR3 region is CAWSVRGLAFSNYNEQFF. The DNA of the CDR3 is TGTGCCTGGAGTGTACGAGGACTCGCCTTCTCGAACTACAATGAGCAGTTCTTC.

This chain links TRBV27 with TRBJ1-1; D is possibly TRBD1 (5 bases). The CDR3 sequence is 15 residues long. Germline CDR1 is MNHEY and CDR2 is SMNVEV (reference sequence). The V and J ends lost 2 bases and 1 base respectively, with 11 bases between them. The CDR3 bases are TGTGCCAGCAGTTTAAGGGGAAGGGGGAACACTGAAGCTTTCTTT. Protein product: CASSLRGRGNTEAFF.

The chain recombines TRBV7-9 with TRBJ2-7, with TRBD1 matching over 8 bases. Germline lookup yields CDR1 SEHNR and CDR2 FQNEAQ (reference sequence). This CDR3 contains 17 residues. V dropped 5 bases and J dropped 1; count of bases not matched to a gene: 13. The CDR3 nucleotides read TGTGCCAGCAGCAATTGGTACAGGGGGGTATTGTCCTACGAGCAGTACTTC. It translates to CASSNWYRGVLSYEQYF.

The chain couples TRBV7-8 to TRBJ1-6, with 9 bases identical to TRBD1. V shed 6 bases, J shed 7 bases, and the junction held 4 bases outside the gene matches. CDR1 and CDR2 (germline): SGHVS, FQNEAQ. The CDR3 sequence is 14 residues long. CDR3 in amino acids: CASRRDRANSPLHF. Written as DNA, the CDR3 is TGTGCCAGCAGAAGGGACAGGGCCAATTCACCCCTCCACTTT.

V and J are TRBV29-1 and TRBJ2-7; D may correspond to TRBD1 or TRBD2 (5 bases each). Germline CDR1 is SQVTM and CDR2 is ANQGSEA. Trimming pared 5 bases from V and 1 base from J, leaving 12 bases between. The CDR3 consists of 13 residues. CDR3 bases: TGCAGCGTTTGGGACGGCCTTTCCTACGAGCAGTACTTC. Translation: CSVWDGLSYEQYF.